This TCR beta chain was found in a study of T cell changes during pregnancy in multiple sclerosis. Germline lookup yields CDR1 SGDLS and CDR2 YYNGEE. The CDR3 runs to 15 residues. With V trimmed by 0 bases and J by 8 bases, 6 bases remained unmatched. Profiling relied on immunoSEQ multiplex PCR, and the TCRdb table lists in-frame clones only, not all of them. The table includes tens of thousands of clones, roughly 93% detected once. This rearrangement joins TRBV9 to TRBJ2-3; TRBD2 aligns across 10 bases. This sequence originates from a female donor with multiple sclerosis, enrolled in a pregnancy study. Here the sequenced sample was peripheral blood, taken in the second trimester of pregnancy. The CDR3 sequence is CASSVAPSGGGTQYF. In DNA, the CDR3 is TGTGCCAGCAGCGTAGCTCCGAGCGGGGGGGGTACGCAGTATTTT.